This T cell receptor beta chain was recorded in a study of OX40 agonist ivuxolimab in advanced cancers. As for the study in general: Prior checkpoint blockade (anti-PD-1, anti-PD-L1 or anti-CTLA-4) was permitted; around 40% had it.

This clone has only a few counts. Here immunoSEQ multiplex PCR was the method, and the copy in TCRdb shows in-frame clones only, minus some. The repertoire includes about 67,000 clones, around 84% of them detected once, and around 8.2% sits in the top ten. The sample was CD4+ or CD8+ T cells sorted from blood, taken in a trial of the OX40 agonist ivuxolimab. The sequence derives from an adult with an advanced solid tumor such as melanoma, head and neck, liver or kidney cancer.

CDR3 DNA: TGTGCCATCAGCTCCGGAGGGGACCATGGCTACACCTTC. It encodes CAISSGGDHGYTF. The chain links TRBV10-3 to TRBJ1-2; a weak D match, TRBD1 (5 bases). The ends were cut back, 6 bases at V and 6 bases at J, with 14 bases in the middle. CDR1 and CDR2 from the germline V gene are ENHRY and SYGVKD. The CDR3 totals 13 residues.